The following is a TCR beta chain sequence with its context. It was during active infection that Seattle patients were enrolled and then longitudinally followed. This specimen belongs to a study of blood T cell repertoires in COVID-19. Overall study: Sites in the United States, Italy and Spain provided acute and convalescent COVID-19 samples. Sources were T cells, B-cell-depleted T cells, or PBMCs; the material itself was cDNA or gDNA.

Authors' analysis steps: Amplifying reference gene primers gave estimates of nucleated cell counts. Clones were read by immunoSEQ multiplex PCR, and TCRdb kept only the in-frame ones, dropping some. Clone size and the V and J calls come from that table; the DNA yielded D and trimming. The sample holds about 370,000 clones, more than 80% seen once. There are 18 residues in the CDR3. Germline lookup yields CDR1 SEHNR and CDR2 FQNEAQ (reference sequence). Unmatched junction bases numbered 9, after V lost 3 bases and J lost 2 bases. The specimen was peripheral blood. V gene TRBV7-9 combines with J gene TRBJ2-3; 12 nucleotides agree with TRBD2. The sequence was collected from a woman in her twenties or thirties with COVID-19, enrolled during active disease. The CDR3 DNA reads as TGTGCCAGCAGCTTTACGTCTAGCGGGAGGGACTACACAGATACGCAGTATTTT. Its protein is CASSFTSSGRDYTDTQYF. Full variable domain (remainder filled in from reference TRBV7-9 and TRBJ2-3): DTGVSQNPRHKITKRGQNVTFRCDPISEHNRLYWYRQTLGQGPEFLTYFQNEAQLEKSRLLSDRFSAERPKGSFSTLEIQRTEQGDSAMYLCASSFTSSGRDYTDTQYFGPGTRLTVL.